This TCR beta chain is drawn from a study of regulatory T cells in long-lasting Graves disease. General study results and limits: Results may be inaccurate due to the small sample size.

The V and J ends lost 8 bases and 4 bases respectively, with 17 bases between them. The CDR3 length is 14 residues. Germline V CDR1 and CDR2: MNHNS, SASEGT. Comments on this clonotype: Its antigen is unknown.

Described time point: persistent/refractory GD, antithyroid drugs over 5 years with positive TRAb. From RNA extracted from PBMCs, the TCR library was made. Arm-PCR of CDR3 regions and iRepertoire HTBI primers were the basis on which TCR beta libraries were built. TCRdb re-called the multiplex PCR reads with MiXCR, one entry per CDR3 protein. The repertoire consists of roughly 470,000 distinct CDR3 sequences, with around 20% occurring once and the leading ten covering approximately 8%. The chain is built from TRBV6-1 and TRBJ1-2; D is undetermined. This material consisted of peripheral blood mononuclear cells (PBMCs), taken when the disease was refractory, from a patient treated with antithyroid drugs. This clonotype was obtained from a female donor with Graves disease. CDR3 bases: TGTGCCAGCGCAGATGGTGGTGTCTTCTATGGCTACACCTTC. This codes for CASADGGVFYGYTF.